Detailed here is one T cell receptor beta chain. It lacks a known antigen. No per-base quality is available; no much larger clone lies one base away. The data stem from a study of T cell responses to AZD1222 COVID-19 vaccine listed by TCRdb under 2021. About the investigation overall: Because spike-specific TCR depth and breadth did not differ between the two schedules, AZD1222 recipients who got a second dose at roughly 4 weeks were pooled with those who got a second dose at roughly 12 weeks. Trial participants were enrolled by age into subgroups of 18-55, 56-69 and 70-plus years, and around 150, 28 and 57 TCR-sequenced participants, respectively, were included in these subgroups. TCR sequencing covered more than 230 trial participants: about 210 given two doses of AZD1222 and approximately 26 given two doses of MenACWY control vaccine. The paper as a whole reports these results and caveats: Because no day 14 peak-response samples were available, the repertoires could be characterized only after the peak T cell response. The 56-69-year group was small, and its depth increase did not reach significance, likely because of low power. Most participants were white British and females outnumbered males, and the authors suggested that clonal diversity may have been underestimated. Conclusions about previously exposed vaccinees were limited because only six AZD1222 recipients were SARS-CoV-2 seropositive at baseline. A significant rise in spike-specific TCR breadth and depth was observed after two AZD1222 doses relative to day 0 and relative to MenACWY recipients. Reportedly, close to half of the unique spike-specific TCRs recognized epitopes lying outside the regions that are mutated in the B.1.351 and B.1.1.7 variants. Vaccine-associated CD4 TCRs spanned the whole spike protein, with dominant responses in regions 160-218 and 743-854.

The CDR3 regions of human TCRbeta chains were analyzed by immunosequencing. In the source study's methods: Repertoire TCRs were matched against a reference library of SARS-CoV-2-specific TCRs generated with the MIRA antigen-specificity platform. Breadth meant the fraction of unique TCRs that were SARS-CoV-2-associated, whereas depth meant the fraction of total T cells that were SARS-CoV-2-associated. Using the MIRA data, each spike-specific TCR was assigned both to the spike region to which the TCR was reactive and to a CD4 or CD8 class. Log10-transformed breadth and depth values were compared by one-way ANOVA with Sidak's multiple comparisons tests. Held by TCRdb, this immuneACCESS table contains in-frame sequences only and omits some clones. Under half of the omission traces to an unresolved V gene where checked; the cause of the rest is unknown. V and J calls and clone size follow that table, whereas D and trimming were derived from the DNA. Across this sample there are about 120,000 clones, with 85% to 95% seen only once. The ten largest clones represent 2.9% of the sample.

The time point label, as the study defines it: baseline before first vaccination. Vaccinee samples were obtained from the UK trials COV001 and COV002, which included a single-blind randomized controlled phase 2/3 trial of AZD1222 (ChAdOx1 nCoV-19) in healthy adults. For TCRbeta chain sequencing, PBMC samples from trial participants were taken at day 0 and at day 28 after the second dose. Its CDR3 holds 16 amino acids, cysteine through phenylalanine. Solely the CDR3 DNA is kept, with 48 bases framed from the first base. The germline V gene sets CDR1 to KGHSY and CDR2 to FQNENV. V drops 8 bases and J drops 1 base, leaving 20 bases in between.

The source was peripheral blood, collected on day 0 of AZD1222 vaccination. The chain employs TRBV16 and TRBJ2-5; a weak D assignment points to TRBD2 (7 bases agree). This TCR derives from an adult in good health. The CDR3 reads CASLLQGGDFQETQYF. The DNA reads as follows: TGTGCCAGCCTTCTACAAGGGGGGGACTTCCAAGAGACCCAGTACTTC.